This T cell receptor (beta chain) was identified in a study of blood T cell repertoires in COVID-19. Authors' methods: Amplification with reference gene primers provided the estimates of nucleated cell counts. This table comes from immunoSEQ multiplex PCR, and its TCRdb copy is limited to in-frame clones, with some not included. V, J and clone size derive from that table, while D and trimming were established from the DNA sequence. The sample contains some 240,000 clones, around three quarters of which appear only once. Material for sequencing was peripheral blood. The sequence was obtained from a woman in her 70s with acute or convalescent COVID-19.

CDR3 loop: CASTTGLTNEKLFF. In DNA, the CDR3 is TGTGCCAGCACAACGGGATTAACTAATGAAAAACTGTTTTTT. The V gene is TRBV11-2, the J gene TRBJ1-4; D is uncertain. The germline V and J ends were trimmed by 7 bases and 1 base, with 10 bases remaining between them. Germline CDR1 and CDR2: SGHAT and FQNNGV. The CDR3 is made up of 14 amino acids.